This entry describes one TCR beta chain. The V gene end was trimmed by 7 bases and the J gene end by 8 bases; junction bases not matched to a gene: 6. CDR3 length equals 12 residues. In germline, CDR1 is ENHRY, CDR2 SYGVKD. Assay: immunoSEQ multiplex PCR; the TCRdb copy retains only in-frame clones and omits some. In the table there are about 80,000 clones, around 86% of which are singletons. The entry originates in a study of blood T cell repertoires in COVID-19. This TCR was sampled from a human donor in a cohort sampled during active COVID-19. V usage is TRBV10-3 and J usage is TRBJ1-2; 8 nucleotides align to TRBD1. What was sequenced was peripheral blood. DNA for the CDR3: TGTGCCATCAACTCAGGGACAGGCGGCTACACCTTC. Translated, it gives CAINSGTGGYTF.